This TCR beta chain stems from a study of naive and memory T cell subsets (TCRdb year 2017). With regard to the full study: The study applied an open-source, UMI-based TCR alpha and beta sequencing pipeline to sorted naive and memory peripheral blood T cell subsets. The functional CMV T cell responses agreed completely with IgG serology results. RNA was DNase-treated and reverse transcribed with TCR constant-region primers, mostly using SuperScript III.

Trimming removed 4 bases from V and 0 bases from J, leaving 14 bases between the germline ends. The CDR3, from cysteine to phenylalanine, totals 16 residues. This entry keeps only the CDR3 DNA: 48 bases, framed from base 1. From a lookup of the germline V gene, CDR1 and CDR2 are MGHRA and YSYEKL. This clonotype was observed a handful of times. Its cognate antigen has yet to be identified. No much larger clone is present one base from it, and per-base qualities are unavailable. Receptors were amplified or captured by UMI-ligation and nested PCR. The beta constant-region primer was an equimolar mix of two oligonucleotides covering both TRBC1 and TRBC2. Four rounds of PCR were used to amplify ligated cDNA, with nested alpha and beta constant-region primers being used together with the SP2 primer. T4 RNA ligase 1 ligated a single-stranded oligonucleotide carrying the SP2 primer and a 12-nucleotide UMI to the cDNA 3' end. Incubation of the ligation reaction was carried out at 16 degrees C for about 20-25 hours. PCR2 was usually performed as a SYBR Green qPCR and halted at a preset threshold so that over-amplification would not occur. Apart from the first purification, every purification step used Agencourt AMPure XP magnetic beads. Libraries were quantified by Qubit and checked on a TapeStation, with a main peak expected near 650 bp. Pooled libraries were sequenced on an Illumina MiSeq with v2 2x251 paired-end kits, typically giving about 0.85-2 million reads per sample. Each sample was pooled at around 4 nM, and roughly 5-7% PhiX was included to help cluster recognition. In the paper's pipeline: Using tag matching that tolerated one base-pair mismatch, Decombinator assigned V and J genes to FASTQ reads that had been processed by Demultiplexor. Collapsinator used UMIs to correct both sequencing errors and frequency errors arising from PCR heterogeneity. CDR3Translator translated TCRs and extracted CDR3s from the conserved cysteine to the FGXG phenylalanine, flagging non-productive sequences. Gini, Shannon entropy and inverse Simpson indices were calculated on repertoires subsampled to equal numbers of UMI-defined TCRs. Within the linear range, a power law was fitted by maximum likelihood to the distributions of clonotype abundance. On one naive CD8 sample, the pipeline and MIGEC gave similar UMI counts, unique TCR numbers and clonal distributions. In one analysis, naive TCRs also found in any memory subset of the same donor were removed from the naive repertoire. A set of roughly 6,600 CMV-associated CDR3 sequences, compiled from VDJdb and a published dataset, was used to search the repertoires. The public reads were reanalyzed by TCRdb: fastp trimming at Q25, MiXCR alignment, in-frame beta chains only. A single entry per CDR3 protein holds the most common genes and DNA from its merged rows. These V and J calls are TCRdb output, not the study's own analysis. Here the sample has about 140,000 distinct CDR3 sequences; approximately 20% occur a single time. The ten largest make up about 0.57% of the sample.

Separate amplification of TCR alpha and beta chain libraries was performed from the second PCR step onward. To determine each donor's CMV status, fresh PBMCs were stimulated overnight with CMV viral lysate, and IFNgamma production from CD4+ T cells was then assessed. Miltenyi beads were used first to positively select CD4 T cells, and CD8 T cells were then positively selected from the CD4-negative fraction. After staining for CD3, CD4, CD8, CD45RA, CD27 and a live/dead dye, cells were sorted on a BD Aria II into four subsets based on CD45RA and CD27. Three healthy volunteers provided blood, and the blood of each volunteer was split into CD4 and CD8 T cells and then into four differentiation subsets. About 120 ml of peripheral blood was taken from each donor, and PBMC were separated by density-gradient centrifugation on Ficoll-Paque PLUS. Sorted cells were lysed in RLT buffer, after which RNA was extracted using a Qiagen RNeasy kit and stored at -80 degrees C.

Results the study describes overall, beyond this receptor: RNA-based TCR counts may be influenced by expression changes linked to T cell activation and differentiation. In both CD4 and CD8 cells, going from naive through CM, EM and EMRA, the Gini index went up while Shannon and inverse Simpson diversity went down. Once error correction was done, more than 90% of naive TCR sequences showed up just once, which made the naive abundance distributions much steeper than those of the memory subsets. The repertoire findings for the naive and memory subsets could not be validated against a ground truth, as none was available. Single alpha or beta chain sequences, rather than paired alpha/beta receptors, were used to define clonotypes. TCR abundance followed a power law with an exponent that was different for naive and memory subsets but consistent across the three individuals. A few larger clonotypes were found in naive repertoires, especially CD8, and these larger clonotypes were possibly memory cells re-expressing CD45RA.

The receptor was isolated from a human donor in good health. The sample taken for sequencing was naive CD8+ T cells from blood. This specimen's cell subset or site label, per the study, means: naive T cells, CD45RA high CD27+. This sequence uses TRBV4-1 and TRBJ2-3, and the D gene may be TRBD2, 6 bases matching. The CDR3 has the sequence CASSLQTRTSTDTQYF. The DNA reads TGCGCCAGCAGCCTACAGACTAGGACTAGCACAGATACGCAGTATTTT.